This entry lists 14 T cell receptor beta chains sequenced from one sample in a study of a mutant IDH1 vaccine in newly diagnosed glioma. Time point meaning: week 23, last vaccination. Every single dose of the vaccine, 300 ug of mutant IDH1 20-mer peptide, came with topical imiquimod. Clones were read by immunoSEQ multiplex PCR, and TCRdb kept only the in-frame ones, dropping some. The sample lists 70,000 to 90,000 clones; 65% to 90% were seen once. Their antigen targets remain unknown. Sequencing was performed on PBMCs, taken from a glioma patient whose treatment included an IDH1 peptide vaccine. The receptors were gathered from a man aged 30 to 39 with glioma. Some clones in this sample may be carry-over from other donors' samples.

This clone has only one observation. Here the CDR3 DNA reads TGTGCCAGCAGCTTCCATCCCACTAGCACAGATACGCAGTATTTT. Translating it yields CASSFHPTSTDTQYF. The chain couples TRBV11-1 to TRBJ2-3; D gene ambiguous. Trimming removed 3 bases from V and 0 bases from J, with 10 bases in between. This CDR3 comprises 15 residues. Germline V gene lookup returns CDR1 SGHAT and CDR2 FQDESV (reference sequence). Full variable domain (rest looked up from reference TRBV11-1 and TRBJ2-3): EAEVAQSPRYKITEKSQAVAFWCDPISGHATLYWYRQILGQGPELLVQFQDESVVDDSQLPKDRFSAERLKGVDSTLKIQPAELGDSAMYLCASSFHPTSTDTQYFGPGTRLTVL.

The chain employs TRBV6-6 and TRBJ2-1; D unclear. This CDR3 has 16 residues. The V gene lost 2 bases and the J gene lost 6 bases, with 17 bases spanning the gap. CDR1 is MNHNY, CDR2 SVGAGI, per germline (reference sequence). The CDR3 DNA reads as TGTGCCAGCAGTTACGGGCCCCCTAGGAAGGGCAATGAGCAGTTCTTC. Translated: CASSYGPPRKGNEQFF.

In DNA, the CDR3 is TGTGCCAGCAGCCCCCTTCGGGATACGCAGTATTTT. As protein: CASSPLRDTQYF. The gene calls are TRBV28 and TRBJ2-3; D remains unclear. Germline values: CDR1 MDHEN, CDR2 SYDVKM. Trimming shortened V by 6 bases and J by 6 bases, and 10 bases separated the two germline ends. This CDR3 region has 12 residues.

The chain links TRBV7-2 to TRBJ2-7; TRBD2 is a possible D gene (5 bases). The CDR3 consists of 13 residues. Germline assignment: CDR1 SGHTA and CDR2 FQGNSA. V gave up 1 base and J gave up 6 bases, with 10 bases separating them. The CDR3 here is CASSLGFRGEQYF. DNA of the CDR3: TGTGCCAGCAGCTTAGGGTTTCGGGGCGAGCAGTACTTC.

This chain links TRBV10-1 with TRBJ2-5, with TRBD2 matching 7 bases. Judging by the DNA end, TRBJ2-7 fits better; the J call may be wrong. The CDR3 is 13 amino acids. Germline assignment: CDR1 WNHNN and CDR2 SYGVQD (reference sequence). The CDR3 here is CASSEIAGYEQYF. CDR3 nucleotide sequence: TGCGCCAGCAGTGAAATAGCGGGCTACGAGCAGTACTTC.

The chain uses TRBV5-5 and TRBJ2-2, with no clear D. The CDR3 covers 15 residues. Trimming pared 0 bases from V and 0 bases from J, leaving 6 bases between. The germline CDR1 and CDR2 sequences are SGHKS and YYEKEE (reference sequence). The CDR3 region has the DNA TGTGCCAGCAGCTTGGCTCCTGCGAACACCGGGGAGCTGTTTTTT. Amino acid sequence: CASSLAPANTGELFF.

The gene calls are TRBV4-3 and TRBJ1-1; 8 nucleotides line up with TRBD1. CDR1 is LGHNA and CDR2 is YSLEER in the germline V gene. CDR3 length equals 13 residues. V lost 2 bases, J lost 10 bases, and 6 bases stayed unmatched. For the CDR3, the DNA is TGCGCCAGCAGCCAATCAGACAGGGGATTAGCTTTCTTT. Protein: CASSQSDRGLAFF.

The V gene is TRBV5-1, the J gene TRBJ1-4, with D hard to call. This CDR3 spans 14 amino acids. V lost 0 bases and J 5 bases, leaving 8 bases between the germline ends. Per germline, CDR1 SGHRS and CDR2 YFSETQ. The CDR3 sequence: CASSLGRSNEKLFF. CDR3 coding DNA: TGCGCCAGCAGCTTGGGGAGGTCCAATGAAAAACTGTTTTTT. The full variable domain, rest sourced from reference TRBV5-1 and TRBJ1-4, is KAGVTQTPRYLIKTRGQQVTLSCSPISGHRSVSWYQQTPGQGLQFLFEYFSETQRNKGNFPGRFSGRQFSNSRSEMNVSTLELGDSALYLCASSLGRSNEKLFFGSGTQLSVL.

The chain is built from TRBV5-4 and TRBJ2-5; D is tentatively TRBD1 or TRBD2 (7 bases each). The CDR3 covers 14 residues. CDR1 SGHNT and CDR2 YYREEE come from the germline V gene (reference sequence). Trimming pared 4 bases from V and 1 base from J, leaving 11 bases between. The CDR3 sequence: CASSQGGVQETQYF. The DNA of the CDR3 is TGTGCCAGCAGCCAGGGGGGGGTCCAAGAGACCCAGTACTTC.

The chain couples TRBV5-4 to TRBJ2-5; 9 nucleotides match TRBD1. The CDR3 consists of 13 residues. From germline, CDR1 is SGHNT and CDR2 YYREEE (reference sequence). Trimming cost V 0 bases and J 9 bases; bases outside gene matches: 3. The CDR3 coding sequence is TGTGCCAGCAGCTTGGCAGGACAGGGGCCCCAGTACTTC. Residues: CASSLAGQGPQYF.

The chain couples TRBV4-1 to TRBJ2-5; D possibly uses TRBD1 or TRBD2 (6 bases each). The CDR3 is made up of 16 amino acids. With 3 bases removed from V and 5 bases from J, the gap between germline ends came to 19 bases. The germline V gene encodes CDR1 MGHRA and CDR2 YSYEKL. This CDR3 is CASSQSRGGPRETQYF. The CDR3 DNA is TGCGCCAGCAGCCAGTCAAGAGGGGGGCCCCGGGAGACCCAGTACTTC.

The V call is TRBV18, the J call TRBJ1-1; tentatively, D is TRBD1 (5 bases). Trimming took 2 bases from V and 3 from J, leaving 7 bases between them. There are 13 residues in the CDR3. From germline, CDR1 is KGHSH and CDR2 LQKENI. CDR3 protein: CASSPRGYTEAFF. CDR3 nucleotide sequence: TGTGCCAGCTCACCAAGGGGATACACTGAAGCTTTCTTT.

The chain employs TRBV10-3 and TRBJ2-1, with D hard to call. The germline V gene has CDR1 ENHRY and CDR2 SYGVKD. V lost 2 bases to trimming and J lost 8 bases, with 10 bases between them. The CDR3 has 13 amino acids. The CDR3 region is CAISELGWDEQFF. The CDR3 coding sequence is TGTGCCATCAGTGAGCTGGGATGGGATGAGCAGTTCTTC.

The gene calls are TRBV7-8 and TRBJ2-3; TRBD1 aligns across 8 bases. This CDR3 region has 16 residues. J was trimmed by 1 base and V by 4 bases; bases with no gene match: 7. Germline V lookup: CDR1 SGHVS, CDR2 FQNEAQ. CDR3 region: CASSSRGQKGTDTQYF. CDR3 nucleotide sequence: TGTGCCAGCAGCTCCAGGGGGCAGAAGGGCACAGATACGCAGTATTTT.